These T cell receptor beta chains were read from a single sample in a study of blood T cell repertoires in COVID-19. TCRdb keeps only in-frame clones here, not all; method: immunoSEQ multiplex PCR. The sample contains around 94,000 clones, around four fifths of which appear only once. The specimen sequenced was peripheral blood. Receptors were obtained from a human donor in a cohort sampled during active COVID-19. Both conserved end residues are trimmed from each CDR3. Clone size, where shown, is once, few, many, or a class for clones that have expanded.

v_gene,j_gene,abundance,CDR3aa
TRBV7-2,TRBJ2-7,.,ASSLQSGGLGEQY
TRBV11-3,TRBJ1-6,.,ASSLYRDDSPLH
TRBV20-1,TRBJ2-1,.,SASNAGAGEQF
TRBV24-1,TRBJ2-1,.,ATSDTSGANYNEQF
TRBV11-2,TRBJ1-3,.,ASSTIARGNTIY
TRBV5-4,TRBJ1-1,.,ASREDRGRREYVRNTEAF
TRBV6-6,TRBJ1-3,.,ASRGGSGNTIY
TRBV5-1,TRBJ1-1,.,ASRPSTVGDTEAF
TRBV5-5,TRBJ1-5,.,ASSPTESSNQPQH
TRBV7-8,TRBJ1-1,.,ASSLEARGWATEAF
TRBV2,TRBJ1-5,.,ASSQRDPQGQPQH
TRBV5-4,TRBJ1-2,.,ASSLETGNYGYT
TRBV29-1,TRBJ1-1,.,SARSGTENTEAF
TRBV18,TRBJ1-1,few,ASQDSVRGTEAF
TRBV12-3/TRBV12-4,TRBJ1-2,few,ASSPNQGSGYT
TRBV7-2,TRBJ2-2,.,ASSLAPGDTGELF
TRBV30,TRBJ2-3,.,AWRRETGTDTQY
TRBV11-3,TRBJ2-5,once,ASSLRSRSQETQY
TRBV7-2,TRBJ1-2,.,ASSFRDRGGNYGYT
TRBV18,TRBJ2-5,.,ASSPGQGGRETQY
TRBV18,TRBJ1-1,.,ASSTDKNTEAF
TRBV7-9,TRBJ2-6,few,ASSSFDSRSGANVLT
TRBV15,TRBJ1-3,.,ATSRAGSGNTIY
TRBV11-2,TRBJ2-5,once,ASSNDRGETQY
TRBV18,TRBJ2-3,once,ASSLNLAGGPDTQY
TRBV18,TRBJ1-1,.,ASSPPSREEAEAF
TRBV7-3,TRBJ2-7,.,ASSLNAGGGYEQY
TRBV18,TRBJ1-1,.,ASSRGQGKNTEAF
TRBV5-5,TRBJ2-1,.,ASSPLDRGSYNEQF
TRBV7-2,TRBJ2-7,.,ASSAAGTGSYEQY
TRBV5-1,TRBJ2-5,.,ASSSGGLAGQETQY
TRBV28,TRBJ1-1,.,ASSEQGLGRTEAF
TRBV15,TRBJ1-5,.,ATSSGTAPNEPQH
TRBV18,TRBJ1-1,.,ASSPPIVQGASTEAF
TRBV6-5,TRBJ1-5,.,ASRGTGAVQPQH
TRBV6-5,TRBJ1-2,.,AIQGANYGYT
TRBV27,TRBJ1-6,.,ASSLRGLSYSPLH
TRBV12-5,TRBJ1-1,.,ASGLVSGEAF
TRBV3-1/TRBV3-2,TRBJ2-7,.,ASSQVGNEQY
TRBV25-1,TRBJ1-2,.,ASSEGQPTNYGYT
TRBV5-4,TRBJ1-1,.,ASSLTGGGTEAF